A selection of T cell receptor beta chains follows, all from one sample in a study of T cells after yellow fever vaccination. One entry per CDR3 protein, called by TCRdb with MiXCR from the 5' RACE reads. The table has fewer than 450,000 distinct CDR3 sequences, around 10% seen once. Sequences were derived from PBMCs, sampled on the day of the first yellow fever vaccination. Receptor source: a man in his late teens or twenties who received the YFV17D yellow fever vaccine. The CDR3 runs from the conserved cysteine through the conserved F or W. The D gene is left open where the match is weak. Part of the rows lack a size; the others show once, few, many or a class for expanded clones.

V gene	D gene	clone size	J gene	CDR3 DNA	CDR3 protein
TRBV3-1	NA	NA	TRBJ1-2	TGTGCCAGCAGCCAAGATCTCGGGTCGTATGGCTACACCTTC	CASSQDLGSYGYTF
TRBV20-1	NA	NA	TRBJ2-7	TGCAGTGGAACTTCCGGGGGAACCTACGAGCAGTACTTC	CSGTSGGTYEQYF
TRBV5-1	TRBD2	many	TRBJ2-2	TGCGCCAGCAGCGGGGGACTAGCGGGGAACACCGGGGAGCTGTTTTTT	CASSGGLAGNTGELFF
TRBV20-1	NA	NA	TRBJ2-2	TGCAGTGCTAGAGATTTTCGAGGACGGGGGAACGGGGAGCTGTTTTTT	CSARDFRGRGNGELFF
TRBV18	NA	once	TRBJ2-3	TGTGCCAGCTCATCCCCTTATCGTACAGATACGCAGTATTTT	CASSSPYRTDTQYF
TRBV15	NA	NA	TRBJ2-1	TGTGCCACCAGCAGGCCGGGGGCCCCGACAACCAGGTTCTTC	CATSRPGAPTTRFF
TRBV15	NA	NA	TRBJ1-1	TGTGCCACCAGCTGGGGGGCAGGGAGGAACACTGAAGCTTTCTTT	CATSWGAGRNTEAFF
TRBV5-1	NA	few	TRBJ2-2	TGCGCCAGCAGCTTGGGGGACTGGAGCGGGGAGCTGTTTTTT	CASSLGDWSGELFF
TRBV20-1	NA	many	TRBJ1-5	TGCAGTGCTAGCGGGGCCCAGGGTCAGCCCCAGCATTTT	CSASGAQGQPQHF
TRBV6-2/TRBV6-3	NA	few	TRBJ1-2	TGTGCCAGCAGTGCCTCGGGGGCCCACTATGGCTACACCTTC	CASSASGAHYGYTF
TRBV6-1	NA	NA	TRBJ2-5	TGTGCCAGCAAGAACGGTGACCAAGAGACCCAGTACTTC	CASKNGDQETQYF
TRBV4-1	NA	few	TRBJ2-3	TGCGCCAGCAGACCCACAGGAACAGATACGCAGTATTTT	CASRPTGTDTQYF
TRBV6-1	NA	few	TRBJ2-2	TGTGCCGCCCTAGGTTCCCGCCCCGGGGAGCTGTTTTTT	CAALGSRPGELFF
TRBV4-1	NA	few	TRBJ2-2	TGCGCCAGCAGCCAAGATGGAGAGAACACCGGGGAGCTGTTTTTT	CASSQDGENTGELFF
TRBV6-1	NA	few	TRBJ1-6	TGTGCCAGCAGTCCACGGGGGGGGAAATGGGAATCACCCCTCCACTTT	CASSPRGGKWESPLHF
TRBV7-2	TRBD1	NA	TRBJ1-4	TGTGCCAGCAGCTTTGGGGACAGGGACAATGAAAAACTGTTTTTT	CASSFGDRDNEKLFF
TRBV12-3/TRBV12-4	TRBD1	NA	TRBJ1-6	TGTGCCAGCGGACCGACAGGGAATAATTCACCCCTCCACTTT	CASGPTGNNSPLHF
TRBV7-9	NA	NA	TRBJ2-5	TGTGCCAGCAGCTTTGGCGGAGTCCAAGAGACCCAGTACTTC	CASSFGGVQETQYF
TRBV18	NA	few	TRBJ1-1	TGTGCCAGCTCACCGAGGGCCGCGAACACTGAAGCTTTCTTT	CASSPRAANTEAFF
TRBV5-5	NA	many	TRBJ1-4	TGTGCCTCGAGGGGTGGGGCAACTAATGAAAAACTGTTTTTT	CASRGGATNEKLFF
TRBV5-4	NA	NA	TRBJ2-5	TGTGCCAGCAGCTTGGGGGGTCCTACCGGGACCCAGTACTTC	CASSLGGPTGTQYF
TRBV5-6	NA	many	TRBJ2-3	TGTGCCAGCAGCTTTACGTTCGTAGGGCCAACGGTGGGAGATACGCAGTATTTT	CASSFTFVGPTVGDTQYF
TRBV12-3/TRBV12-4	TRBD2	once	TRBJ2-2	TGTGCCAGCAGTTTTCCCGCGGGGGATGTAGACGGGGAGCTGTTTTTT	CASSFPAGDVDGELFF
TRBV11-2	TRBD2	NA	TRBJ2-3	TGTGCCAGCATCACCCAGGGACTAGCGGTAGATACGCAGTATTTT	CASITQGLAVDTQYF
TRBV11-1	NA	NA	TRBJ2-1	TGTGCCAGCGTAACGGGGGTCCTGGGGGATGAGCAGTTCTTC	CASVTGVLGDEQFF
TRBV11-1	TRBD1	NA	TRBJ1-2	TGTGCCAGCAGCTCGCAGGGGGAGAAGAATAACTATGGCTACACCTTC	CASSSQGEKNNYGYTF
TRBV20-1	NA	NA	TRBJ1-6	TGCAGTGCCCACACGTCCTATAATTCACCCCTCCACTTT	CSAHTSYNSPLHF
TRBV20-1	NA	NA	TRBJ2-3	TGCAGTGCTAGGAAGTCCACAGATACGCAGTATTTT	CSARKSTDTQYF
TRBV5-5	TRBD1	once	TRBJ2-2	TGTGCCAGCAGCAACCGACAGGGGGCTGGCGGGGAGCTGTTTTTT	CASSNRQGAGGELFF
TRBV5-1	NA	NA	TRBJ2-1	TGCGCCAGCAGCCCTGGTACTGACGGAGACAATGAGCAGTTCTTC	CASSPGTDGDNEQFF
TRBV5-1	TRBD1	NA	TRBJ1-4	TGCGCCAGCAGCTTGGCCGGGACAGGGGGGCGAAAACTGTTTTTT	CASSLAGTGGRKLFF
TRBV6-2/TRBV6-3	TRBD2	NA	TRBJ2-1	TGTGCCAGCAGTCCTCGAGGTCTAGCGGGGTTTAATGAGCAGTTCTTC	CASSPRGLAGFNEQFF
TRBV19	NA	few	TRBJ1-5	TGTGCCAGTAGTGCCCTCCAGGGGATCGGTCAGCCCCAGCATTTT	CASSALQGIGQPQHF
TRBV5-8	NA	NA	TRBJ1-1	TGTGCCAGCATCCTCGCCCGGAGGGTGAACACTGAAGCTTTCTTT	CASILARRVNTEAFF
TRBV5-1	NA	NA	TRBJ2-2	TGCGCCAGCAGGAGGACCGGGATCGACACCGGGGAGCTGTTTTTT	CASRRTGIDTGELFF
TRBV5-1	TRBD1	NA	TRBJ1-1	TGCGCCAGCAGCCGACAGGGTGAGAACACTGAAGCTTTCTTT	CASSRQGENTEAFF
TRBV10-3	NA	many	TRBJ2-7	TGTGCCATCAGTGAGTCTGAAGACGAGCAGTACTTC	CAISESEDEQYF
TRBV5-1	NA	many	TRBJ2-6	TGCGCCAGCAGGGATTCCTCTGGGGCCAACGTCCTGACTTTC	CASRDSSGANVLTF
TRBV7-9	NA	few	TRBJ2-5	TGTGCCAGCAGCTTAAGGACAGTGGGGCAAGAGACCCAGTACTTC	CASSLRTVGQETQYF
TRBV5-6	TRBD2	few	TRBJ2-2	TGTGCCAGCAGCGCGAGCGGGGGGCCAAGCACCGGGGAGCTGTTTTTT	CASSASGGPSTGELFF
TRBV5-1	NA	NA	TRBJ1-1	TGCGCCAGCAGCTTTCATCGTATGGACAGACTGAACACTGAAGCTTTCTTT	CASSFHRMDRLNTEAFF
TRBV12-5	NA	few	TRBJ2-5	TGTGCTAGTGGTTTGACCTCCGGGACTGAAAAAGAGACCCAGTACTTC	CASGLTSGTEKETQYF
TRBV6-1	NA	NA	TRBJ1-6	TGTGCCAGCGCTCACACGTGGAGGGATTCACCCCTCCACTTT	CASAHTWRDSPLHF
TRBV6-1	NA	few	TRBJ2-1	TGTGCCAGCAGCATCGGGTCCTACAATGAGCAGTTCTTC	CASSIGSYNEQFF
TRBV7-2	TRBD1	few	TRBJ1-2	TGTGCCAGCAGTCTCAACAGGGGTTATGGCTACACCTTC	CASSLNRGYGYTF
TRBV12-3/TRBV12-4	TRBD2	few	TRBJ2-3	TGTGCCATCTCGACTAGCGTGTTAGCAGATACGCAGTATTTT	CAISTSVLADTQYF